This record covers a single TCR beta chain. Its specificity is unknown. This entry comes from a study of breast tumors, draining lymph nodes, adjacent tissues. Study-wide points: Tumor T cell lymph node origin was a supported hypothesis, not proven.

Germline V gives CDR1 KGHDR, CDR2 SFDVKD. Trimming removed 4 bases from V and 0 bases from J, with 8 bases in between. The CDR3 sequence is 15 residues long. Each CDR3 protein gets one entry after TCRdb re-called the multiplex PCR reads with MiXCR. The table has some 14,000 distinct CDR3 sequences, 55% seen once; the top ten hold 30% to 35%. The TCR comes from a female donor with breast cancer. Some clones in this sample may be carry-over from other donors' samples. The sequencing input was tumor-adjacent breast tissue. The gene calls are TRBV24-1 and TRBJ2-2; D could derive from TRBD1 or TRBD2 (5 bases each). This CDR3 is CATSERGANTGELFF. The CDR3 bases are TGTGCCACCAGTGAGAGGGGAGCGAACACCGGGGAGCTGTTTTTT.